A selection of T cell receptor beta chains follows, all from one sample in a study of cytomegalovirus exposure and HLA in healthy donors. Sequenced by immunoSEQ multiplex PCR; TCRdb stores in-frame clones only, minus some. The sample yields 85,000 to 120,000 clones, about 95% seen once. Sequencing was carried out using PBMCs. These receptors were taken from a woman aged 18-29 years in good health and CMV-seronegative. The CDR3 runs from the conserved cysteine through the conserved F or W. The order of the fields is V gene, J gene, clone size, CDR3 length, D gene, CDR3 DNA, CDR3 protein. D genes are given only for firm matches. A row's size may be missing; if present it is once, few, many or a size class.

TRBV4-1	TRBJ2-2	once	16	TRBD2	TGCGCCAGCAGCCCCCACGGGGGGGCGGACACCGGGGAGCTGTTTTTT	CASSPHGGADTGELFF
TRBV27	TRBJ2-1	.	18	TRBD2	TGTGCCAGCAGTTCCCCTGGACTAGCGGGAGACCCCACCAATGAGCAGTTCTTC	CASSSPGLAGDPTNEQFF
TRBV30	TRBJ1-1	.	14	.	TGTGCCTGGACCCTGGGTGAGGGGGGGCCCGAAGCTTTCTTT	CAWTLGEGGPEAFF
TRBV7-9	TRBJ2-7	.	14	TRBD1	TGTGCCAGCAGCTCGCGGGACAGGGCCTACGAGCAGTACTTC	CASSSRDRAYEQYF
TRBV11-2	TRBJ2-5	.	17	TRBD2	TGTGCCAGCAGCTTAGCTCTAGCGGGGGCAATACAAGAGACCCAGTACTTC	CASSLALAGAIQETQYF
TRBV6-5	TRBJ2-5	.	12	.	TGTGCCAGCAGAAAGACAGCCGAGACCCAGTACTTC	CASRKTAETQYF
TRBV4-1	TRBJ1-4	few	17	TRBD1	TGCGCCAGCAGCCCTCCGGGACAGGGGGACTGGGAGGAAAAACTGTTTTTT	CASSPPGQGDWEEKLFF
TRBV10-2	TRBJ1-5	.	14	TRBD1	TGCGCCAGCAGGGAGGGGGCCAGCAATCAGCCCCAGCATTTT	CASREGASNQPQHF
TRBV7-8	TRBJ1-1	.	16	.	TGTGCCAGCAGCTTTTCCGGGATTGGAATGAACACTGAAGCTTTCTTT	CASSFSGIGMNTEAFF
TRBV9	TRBJ1-2	.	15	TRBD1	TGTGCCAGCAGCGCGATGGACAGGCGGCACGGTGGCTACACCTTC	CASSAMDRRHGGYTF
TRBV18	TRBJ2-7	.	13	.	TGTGCCAGCTCACAGCGGGACAACTACGAGCAGTACTTC	CASSQRDNYEQYF
TRBV4-1	TRBJ2-2	.	19	TRBD1	TGCGCCAGCAGGTATAACGCACCTGGGGGGACAGGGCGCACCGGGGAGCTGTTTTTT	CASRYNAPGGTGRTGELFF
TRBV27	TRBJ2-5	.	15	TRBD2	TGTGCCAGCACCTTGTGGGGGGGTGGGAGAGAGACCCAGTACTTC	CASTLWGGGRETQYF
TRBV11-2	TRBJ2-7	.	14	.	TGTGCCAGCAGCACACATCCTGGAGGGACCGAGCAGTACTTC	CASSTHPGGTEQYF
TRBV19	TRBJ1-2	.	12	.	TGTGCCAGTAGTACCACAGGATATGGCTACACCTTC	CASSTTGYGYTF
TRBV6-6	TRBJ2-5	.	13	.	TGTGCCAGTCTTCGGGGTCGGGCGCAGACCCAGTACTTC	CASLRGRAQTQYF
TRBV5-6	TRBJ2-7	.	13	.	TGTGCCAGCAGCCCCGGGAACTCCTACGAGCAGTACTTC	CASSPGNSYEQYF
TRBV5-4	TRBJ2-2	.	16	TRBD1	TGTGCCAGCAGCTTGGCCCGGGACAGGTACACCGGGGAGCTGTTTTTT	CASSLARDRYTGELFF
TRBV4-2	TRBJ2-2	.	15	TRBD2	TGTGCCAGCGAACGGACGGGGGGGCATACCGGGGAGCTGTTTTTT	CASERTGGHTGELFF
TRBV7-8	TRBJ2-7	.	15	TRBD1	TGTGCCAGCAGCCCGGGACAGGGGCGGGGTGGCGAGCAGTACTTC	CASSPGQGRGGEQYF
TRBV27	TRBJ2-2	.	14	.	TGTGCCAGCAGCCCAGGCCTGAACACCGGGGAGCTGTTTTTT	CASSPGLNTGELFF
TRBV6-1	TRBJ1-3	.	15	.	TGTGCCAGCAGTGTGGGGCACGACTCTGGAAACACCATATATTTT	CASSVGHDSGNTIYF
TRBV4-1	TRBJ2-7	.	14	TRBD1	TGCGCCAGCAGCCAAGGACAGGGCTCCTACGAGCAGTACTTC	CASSQGQGSYEQYF
TRBV7-9	TRBJ1-3	.	14	.	TGTGCCAGCAGCCGCGACAGTCAGGGAAACACCATATATTTT	CASSRDSQGNTIYF
TRBV6-5	TRBJ2-7	.	12	.	TGTGCCAGCAGCACAACAGGGAACGAGCAGTACTTC	CASSTTGNEQYF
TRBV7-7	TRBJ2-1	once	18	.	TGTGCTAGCAGCTTAGAACCCGCAGCGGGCCGTCTTCCATATGAGCAGTTCTTC	CASSLEPAAGRLPYEQFF
TRBV30	TRBJ1-1	.	13	.	TGTGCCTGGAGTGGGGGAGGGGACACTGAAGCTTTCTTT	CAWSGGGDTEAFF
TRBV13	TRBJ1-2	.	15	.	TGTGCCAGCAGCTTAGGGACAGGCCTGCTGGATGGCTACACCTTC	CASSLGTGLLDGYTF
TRBV7-9	TRBJ2-3	.	14	.	TGTGCCACCAGAGGCCCGCGGGGCACAGATACGCAGTATTTT	CATRGPRGTDTQYF
TRBV6-5	TRBJ1-1	.	14	.	TGTGCCAGCAGTTACGGGCTTGGGAACACTGAAGCTTTCTTT	CASSYGLGNTEAFF
TRBV4-3	TRBJ2-7	.	13	.	TGCGCCAGCAGCCAACGGGTCTCCTACGAGCAGTACTTC	CASSQRVSYEQYF
TRBV4-1	TRBJ2-3	.	16	.	TGCGCCAGCAGCCAAGATGTAACAGGGATTCTGGATACGCAGTATTTT	CASSQDVTGILDTQYF
TRBV30	TRBJ2-1	once	14	.	TGTGCCTGGAGTCCACGACGAGGTTACAATGAGCAGTTCTTC	CAWSPRRGYNEQFF
TRBV19	TRBJ2-3	.	13	.	TGTGCCAGTAGTATGCCAGGCACAGATACGCAGTATTTT	CASSMPGTDTQYF
TRBV15	TRBJ2-1	.	18	TRBD1	TGTGCCACCAGCAGAGATATAGTGTGGGACAGGGACTACAATGAGCAGTTCTTC	CATSRDIVWDRDYNEQFF
TRBV7-9	TRBJ1-1	.	14	.	TGTGCCAGCAGCTTTTACGGGGAATTTGTTGAAGCTTTCTTT	CASSFYGEFVEAFF
TRBV2	TRBJ1-1	.	13	.	TGTGCCAGCAGTGACACGGTTAACACTGAAGCTTTCTTT	CASSDTVNTEAFF
TRBV5-1	TRBJ2-7	.	16	TRBD1	TGCGCCAGCAGCTTGGAAGCAGGGGGCGCCTCCTACGAGCAGTACTTC	CASSLEAGGASYEQYF
TRBV27	TRBJ1-2	.	15	.	TGTGCCAGCAGTTTCCGGGACACGGAGAGAAATGGCTACACCTTC	CASSFRDTERNGYTF
TRBV13	TRBJ2-3	.	16	TRBD2	TGTGCCAGCAGCCCGCCCGGGTTAGCGGGAGTAGATACGCAGTATTTT	CASSPPGLAGVDTQYF
TRBV5-1	TRBJ1-1	.	18	TRBD1	TGCGCCAGCAGCCCCCGGGACAGGGGGCTCCTACCCGTCACTGAAGCTTTCTTT	CASSPRDRGLLPVTEAFF
TRBV29-1	TRBJ1-3	once	11	.	TGCAGCGGAGACAGCGGAAACACCATATATTTT	CSGDSGNTIYF
TRBV2	TRBJ2-1	.	15	TRBD1	TGTGCCAGCAGCAATACCGGGACAGGGGGCTCAGTTCGGTTCTTC	CASSNTGTGGSVRFF
TRBV7-3	TRBJ1-1	.	15	.	TGTGCCAGCAGCTTAAATCCGGGGAGGAACACTGAAGCTTTCTTT	CASSLNPGRNTEAFF
TRBV6-4	TRBJ1-2	.	15	.	TGTGCCAGCAGTGACTCGGCCAGGGGTAACTATGGCTACACCTTC	CASSDSARGNYGYTF
TRBV6-4	TRBJ2-3	.	15	TRBD2	TGTGCCAGCAGCCCCAGGACTAGCGGGAGTTTTACGCAGTATTTT	CASSPRTSGSFTQYF
TRBV7-9	TRBJ1-3	.	18	.	TGTGCCAGCAGCGCCCGGGAGGGGGGGATTGCTGGAGGAAACACCATATATTTT	CASSAREGGIAGGNTIYF
TRBV5-4	TRBJ2-2	.	14	.	TGTGCCAGCAGCTTGAAAGGAGTGGTCGGGGAGCTGTTTTTT	CASSLKGVVGELFF
TRBV19	TRBJ1-5	.	15	.	TGTGCCAGTAGTCCCCGATACAGGGACAATCAGCCCCAGCATTTT	CASSPRYRDNQPQHF
TRBV15	TRBJ2-1	once	16	TRBD1	TGTGCCACCAGCAGAGACCGGGACAGAGCGTACAATGAGCAGTTCTTC	CATSRDRDRAYNEQFF
TRBV5-4	TRBJ2-2	once	17	TRBD2	TGTGCCAGCAGCTTGGACCTGACTAGCGGGGTCTCCGGGGAGCTGTTTTTT	CASSLDLTSGVSGELFF
TRBV15	TRBJ2-3	.	16	.	TGTGCCACCAGTCCGGGGGAGTTCGCTGAAACAGATACGCAGTATTTT	CATSPGEFAETDTQYF
TRBV6-6	TRBJ1-1	.	15	.	TGTGCCAGCAGTGGGCGTTCCAGGGCCGACACTGAAGCTTTCTTT	CASSGRSRADTEAFF
TRBV9	TRBJ1-1	.	19	TRBD1	TGTGCCAGCAGCTCGGGACAGGGCAGGTGGGGGCGGATGAACACTGAAGCTTTCTTT	CASSSGQGRWGRMNTEAFF
TRBV4-1	TRBJ1-2	.	14	TRBD1	TGCGCCAGCAGCCGGACAGGTTCTAACTATGGCTACACCTTC	CASSRTGSNYGYTF